This T cell receptor (beta chain) was recorded in a study of blood T cell repertoires in COVID-19. The CDR3 sequence is 14 residues long. Germline loops: CDR1 SGHAT, CDR2 FQNNGV. The V and J ends lost 0 bases and 6 bases respectively, with 11 bases between them. This clone was recorded once. The data were produced by immunoSEQ multiplex PCR, yet TCRdb's version contains in-frame clones alone and is incomplete. Of roughly 200,000 clones in the sample, nearly 90% were seen once. Sequencing used peripheral blood. The rearrangement uses TRBV11-2 and TRBJ1-1; D is perhaps TRBD1 (5 bases). The sequence derives from a man aged 50 to 59 with acute or convalescent COVID-19. The CDR3 nucleotides are TGTGCCAGCAGCTTAGATCCCCAGGGCTCTGAAGCTTTCTTT. Protein sequence: CASSLDPQGSEAFF.